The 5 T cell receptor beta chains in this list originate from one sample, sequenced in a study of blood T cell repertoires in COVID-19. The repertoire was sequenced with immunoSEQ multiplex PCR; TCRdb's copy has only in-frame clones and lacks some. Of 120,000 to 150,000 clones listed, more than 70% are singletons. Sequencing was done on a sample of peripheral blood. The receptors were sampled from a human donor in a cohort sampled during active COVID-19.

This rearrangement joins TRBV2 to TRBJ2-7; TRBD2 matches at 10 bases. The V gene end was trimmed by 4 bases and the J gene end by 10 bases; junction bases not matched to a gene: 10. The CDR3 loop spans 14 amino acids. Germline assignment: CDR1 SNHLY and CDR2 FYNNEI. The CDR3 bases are TGTGCCAGCAGTGTCAGCGGGGGGGCGGTAGATCAGTACTTC. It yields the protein CASSVSGGAVDQYF.

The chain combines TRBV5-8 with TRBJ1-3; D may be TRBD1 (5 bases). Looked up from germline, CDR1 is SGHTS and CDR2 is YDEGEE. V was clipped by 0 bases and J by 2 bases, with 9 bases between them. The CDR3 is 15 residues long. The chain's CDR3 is CASSLEPGAGNTIYF. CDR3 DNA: TGTGCCAGCAGCTTGGAACCGGGGGCTGGAAACACCATATATTTT.

DNA for the CDR3: TGTGCCAGCAGCTCAGGGATGGGGAACACTGAAGCTTTCTTT. As protein: CASSSGMGNTEAFF. The chain has TRBV7-3 and TRBJ1-1; weak D call: TRBD1 (5 bases). V was clipped by 4 bases and J by 1 base, with 10 bases between them. Germline CDR1 and CDR2: SGHTA and FQGTGA. The CDR3 has 14 residues.

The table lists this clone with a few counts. The CDR3 nucleotides read TGTGCCAGCGAGACCTGGGGGGGCGAAGAGACCCAGTACTTC. Its translation: CASETWGGEETQYF. V is TRBV5-4 and J is TRBJ2-5, with D perhaps TRBD2 (7 bases). Germline CDR1 is SGHNT and CDR2 is YYREEE (reference sequence). Between the trimmed V and J ends, which lost 7 bases and 3 bases, there was a span of 16 bases. The CDR3 contains 14 residues.

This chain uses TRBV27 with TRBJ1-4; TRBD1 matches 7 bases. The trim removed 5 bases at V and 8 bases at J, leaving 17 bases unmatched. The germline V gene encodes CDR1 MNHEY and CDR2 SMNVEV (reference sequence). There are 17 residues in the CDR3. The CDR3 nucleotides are TGTGCCAGCAGTGCCACCCCTTCAGGGGGTCGAGGGGAAAAACTGTTTTTT. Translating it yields CASSATPSGGRGEKLFF.